This TCR beta chain was profiled in a study of Graves' ophthalmopathy and Graves' hyperthyroidism. The study enrolled ophthalmopathy donors with moderate-to-severe activity, CAS ≥3, NOSPECS ≥4 and duration under 3 months. Notes on the study in general: Ophthalmopathy was separated from stable hyperthyroidism by a 13-signature model with 87.88% sensitivity and 65% to 82% specificity. The model's prediction of ophthalmopathy progression had roughly 71% sensitivity and around 72% specificity. Also, most clonotypes expanded in the thyroid above 0.001 frequency appeared in blood.

This clonotype was counted ten times or more. Its specificity is unknown. This CDR3 has 17 amino acids. J lost 6 bases, V lost 1 base, and 10 bases had no gene match. Germline-derived CDR1 and CDR2 are WNHNN and SYGVQD (reference sequence). CDR3 regions of TCR beta were amplified from RNA transcripts. Second-round multiplex PCR came after first-round RT-PCR with HTBI primers. TCRdb independently ran MiXCR on the multiplex PCR reads; one entry per CDR3 protein. Of about 220,000 distinct CDR3 sequences detected, 20% to 25% appear once; the ten largest clones hold 35% to 55%. This receptor was taken from a woman between 50 and 59 years old with Graves' ophthalmopathy. The sequenced sample consisted of peripheral blood. This chain joins TRBV10-1 and TRBJ2-2, with 8 bases aligning to TRBD1. CDR3 DNA sequence: TGCGCCAGCAGTGAGTGGAGGACAGGGACGCTTGCCGGGGAGCTGTTTTTT. Translated, it gives CASSEWRTGTLAGELFF.